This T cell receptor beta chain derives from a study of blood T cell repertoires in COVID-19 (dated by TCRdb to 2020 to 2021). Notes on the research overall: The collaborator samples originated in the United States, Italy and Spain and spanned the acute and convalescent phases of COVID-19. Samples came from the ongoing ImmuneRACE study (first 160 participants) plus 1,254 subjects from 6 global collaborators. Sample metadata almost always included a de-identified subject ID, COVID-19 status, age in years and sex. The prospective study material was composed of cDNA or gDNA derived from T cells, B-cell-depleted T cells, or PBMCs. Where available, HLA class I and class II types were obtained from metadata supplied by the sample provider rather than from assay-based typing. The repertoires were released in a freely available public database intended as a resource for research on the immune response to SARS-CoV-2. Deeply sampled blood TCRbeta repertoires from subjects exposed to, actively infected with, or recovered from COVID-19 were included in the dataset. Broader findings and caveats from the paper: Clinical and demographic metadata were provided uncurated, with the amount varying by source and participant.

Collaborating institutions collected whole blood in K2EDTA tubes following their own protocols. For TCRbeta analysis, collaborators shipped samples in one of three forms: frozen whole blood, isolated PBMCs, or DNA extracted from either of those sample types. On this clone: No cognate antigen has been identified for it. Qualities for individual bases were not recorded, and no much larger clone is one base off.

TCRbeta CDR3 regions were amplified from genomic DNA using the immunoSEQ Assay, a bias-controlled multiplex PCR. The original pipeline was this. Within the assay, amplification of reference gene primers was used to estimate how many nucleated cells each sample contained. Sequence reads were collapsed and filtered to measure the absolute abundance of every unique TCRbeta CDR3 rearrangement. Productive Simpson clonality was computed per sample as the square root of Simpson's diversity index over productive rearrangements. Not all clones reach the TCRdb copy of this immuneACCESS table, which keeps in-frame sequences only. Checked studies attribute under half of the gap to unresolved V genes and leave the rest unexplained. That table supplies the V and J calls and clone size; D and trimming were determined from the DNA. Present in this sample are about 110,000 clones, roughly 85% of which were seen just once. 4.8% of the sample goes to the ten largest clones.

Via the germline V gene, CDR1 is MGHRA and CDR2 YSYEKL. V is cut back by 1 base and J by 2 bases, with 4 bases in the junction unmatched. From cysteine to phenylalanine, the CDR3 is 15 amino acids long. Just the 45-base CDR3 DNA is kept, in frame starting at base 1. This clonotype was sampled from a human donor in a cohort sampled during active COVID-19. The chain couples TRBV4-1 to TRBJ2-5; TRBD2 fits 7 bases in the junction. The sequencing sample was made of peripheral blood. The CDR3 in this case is CASSQVLAAQETQYF. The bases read TGCGCCAGCAGCCAAGTCCTAGCGGCACAAGAGACCCAGTACTTC.